A single sample gave rise to the 24 T cell receptor beta chains below, sequenced in a study of response to subunit inactivated influenza vaccine. One entry per CDR3 protein results from TCRdb running MiXCR on the RT-PCR reads. Among around 600,000 distinct CDR3 sequences listed, over 9% were seen once. Separately, the same data were catalogued under a study of T cells expressing NK-cell markers. As that report states: UMI-tagged 5'RACE template switching yielded the TCR beta cDNA.

The starting material was PBMCs from blood, obtained on the day of vaccination. Every receptor here comes from a man aged 45-65 years who received an inactivated influenza vaccine.

This clonotype was counted between two and nine times. The V gene is TRBV29-1, the J gene TRBJ2-7; D is unclear. The CDR3 extends over 13 amino acids. V shed 3 bases and J shed 0 bases, with 9 bases lying between them. Germline V gives CDR1 SQVTM, CDR2 ANQGSEA. CDR3 nucleotides: TGCAGCGTTGAGGATTCCAACTCCTACGAGCAGTACTTC. This translates into CSVEDSNSYEQYF.

The chain uses TRBV9 and TRBJ2-1, with D unclear. CDR1 and CDR2 (germline): SGDLS, YYNGEE. Trimming left V 0 bases short and J 3 bases short, with 7 bases between. The length of the CDR3 is 14 residues. CDR3 nucleotide sequence: TGTGCCAGCAGCGTAGACGGCCTCTACAATGAGCAGTTCTTC. This translates into CASSVDGLYNEQFF.

This clonotype was seen a few times. This chain joins TRBV27 and TRBJ2-7; 8 positions agree with TRBD1. J lost 2 bases, V lost 5 bases, and 8 bases had no gene match. The CDR3 extends over 15 amino acids. Germline-derived CDR1 and CDR2 are MNHEY and SMNVEV (reference sequence). The CDR3 protein is CASSPEVTGAYEQYF. CDR3 bases: TGTGCCAGCAGTCCAGAAGTGACAGGGGCCTACGAGCAGTACTTC.

This clonotype came up a few times. The chain joins TRBV20-1 to TRBJ1-6; no firm D call. Trimming shortened V by 3 bases and J by 5 bases, and 14 bases separated the two germline ends. Germline values: CDR1 DFQATT, CDR2 SNEGSKA (reference sequence). The length of the CDR3 is 15 residues. The CDR3 coding sequence is TGCAGTGCTAGCATCCCGGGGTCTCATAATTCACCCCTCCACTTT. This sequence encodes CSASIPGSHNSPLHF.

This clonotype came up a few times. The gene calls are TRBV4-1 and TRBJ2-7; TRBD2 agrees at 10 bases. The CDR3 contains 14 residues. With 3 bases clipped from V and 4 bases from J, the junction kept 3 bases outside the gene matches. Germline V gene lookup returns CDR1 MGHRA and CDR2 YSYEKL. The CDR3 DNA reads TGCGCCAGCAGCCATTTAGCGGGAGGATACGAGCAGTACTTC. Its translation: CASSHLAGGYEQYF.

A few counts support this clonotype. The chain joins TRBV7-2 to TRBJ2-7, with 7 nucleotides matching TRBD1. Losses at the gene ends were 5 bases for V and 1 base for J; bases not matched to a gene: 14. Germline-derived CDR1 and CDR2 are SGHTA and FQGNSA. The CDR3 is made up of 17 amino acids. The DNA of the CDR3 is TGTGCCAGCAGCCCTCAAACCGACAGGGCGAAGTCCTACGAGCAGTACTTC. Its translation is CASSPQTDRAKSYEQYF.

This clonotype showed up many times. V is TRBV5-6 and J is TRBJ2-7; TRBD1 might be the D (5 bases). Germline V gene lookup returns CDR1 SGHDT and CDR2 YYEEEE. This CDR3 contains 13 residues. V lost 1 base to trimming and J lost 3 bases, with 8 bases between them. CDR3 sequence: CASSLRQNYEQYF. The CDR3, as DNA: TGTGCCAGCAGCTTGCGACAGAACTACGAGCAGTACTTC.

This clonotype was detected a few times. The rearrangement links TRBV6-5 to TRBJ1-5; D possibly corresponds to TRBD1 (6 bases). Germline V CDR1 and CDR2: MNHEY, SVGAGI. Trimming removed 0 bases at V and 10 bases at J, with 13 bases between. The CDR3 contains 14 residues. The CDR3 region is CASSYSRTGGPQHF. CDR3 nucleotide sequence: TGTGCCAGCAGTTACTCGAGAACCGGGGGCCCCCAGCATTTT.

This clonotype was counted only a few times. The chain employs TRBV29-1 and TRBJ2-7; TRBD2 matches at 13 bases. This CDR3 contains 14 residues. The germline CDR1 and CDR2 sequences are SQVTM and ANQGSEA. V lost 4 bases and J lost 3; bases outside the gene matches: 3. This chain's CDR3 is CSVGGLAGVYEQYF. In DNA, the CDR3 is TGCAGCGTTGGCGGACTAGCGGGGGTCTACGAGCAGTACTTC.

Only a few counts were recorded for this clonotype. V is TRBV2 and J is TRBJ2-7; D might be TRBD1 (6 bases). V was pared by 5 bases and J by 4 bases, with 12 bases between. This CDR3 contains 13 residues. Looked up from germline, CDR1 is SNHLY and CDR2 is FYNNEI. The CDR3 DNA reads TGTGCCAGCAGTCCAGCGGACAGTTACGAGCAGTACTTC. This gives the protein CASSPADSYEQYF.

V usage is TRBV6-5 and J usage is TRBJ2-5; no clear D. The germline V and J ends were trimmed by 2 bases and 2 bases, with 12 bases remaining between them. CDR3 size: 15 residues. Germline loops: CDR1 MNHEY, CDR2 SVGAGI. CDR3 DNA sequence: TGTGCCAGCAGTTACGGCCAGTACCTTCAAGAGACCCAGTACTTC. Its protein is CASSYGQYLQETQYF.

This chain uses TRBV6-5 with TRBJ1-3; D might be TRBD1 (6 bases). The germline V and J ends were trimmed by 2 bases and 0 bases, with 11 bases remaining between them. The CDR3 is 16 residues long. CDR1 and CDR2 (germline): MNHEY, SVGAGI. CDR3 coding DNA: TGTGCCAGCAGTTACGGGGACATTTACTCTGGAAACACCATATATTTT. Translated: CASSYGDIYSGNTIYF.

This clonotype occurred many times. The chain uses TRBV12-3 or TRBV12-4 and TRBJ2-3; maybe TRBD2 (6 bases). The length of the CDR3 is 15 residues. The V end was cut by 6 bases, the J end by 1 base, with 14 bases between. CDR3 loop: CASSPLGTGTDTQYF. As DNA, the CDR3 is TGTGCCAGCAGCCCCCTCGGGACTGGCACAGATACGCAGTATTTT.

The rearrangement uses TRBV27 and TRBJ2-3; 9 bases line up with TRBD2. Germline lookup yields CDR1 MNHEY and CDR2 SMNVEV (reference sequence). CDR3 length equals 15 residues. The V and J ends lost 3 bases and 4 bases, in that order; junction bases with no gene match: 5. The CDR3 spells CASSFAGGPADTQYF. In DNA, the CDR3 is TGTGCCAGCAGTTTCGCGGGAGGGCCTGCAGATACGCAGTATTTT.

J is TRBJ2-5 and V is TRBV24-1; TRBD1 agrees at 7 bases. The V segment lost 4 bases and the J segment 5 bases; nucleotides outside the gene matches: 9. The length of the CDR3 is 15 residues. The germline CDR1 and CDR2 sequences are KGHDR and SFDVKD. The CDR3 DNA reads TGTGCCACCAGTGACCCAAGGACAGGCGGCGAGACCCAGTACTTC. Protein sequence: CATSDPRTGGETQYF.

This clonotype was picked up a small number of times. This chain connects TRBV19 to TRBJ2-7; 9 bases match TRBD1. With V trimmed by 3 bases and J by 0 bases, 3 bases remained unmatched. This CDR3 has 15 residues. CDR1 LNHDA and CDR2 SQIVND come from the germline V gene (reference sequence). The chain's CDR3 is CASSIGTGSSYEQYF. The CDR3 region has the DNA TGTGCCAGTAGTATCGGGACAGGGAGCTCCTACGAGCAGTACTTC.

This chain connects TRBV9 to TRBJ2-5; TRBD2 might be the D (7 bases). The CDR3 has 14 residues. Trimming took off 4 bases at V and 4 bases at J, with 14 bases between the two ends. Germline V CDR1 and CDR2: SGDLS, YYNGEE. The CDR3, as DNA: TGTGCCAGCAGCATAGGGGGGGCAGGAGAGACCCAGTACTTC. Translating gives CASSIGGAGETQYF. Supplemented by reference TRBV9 and TRBJ2-5, the full variable domain reads DSGVTQTPKHLITATGQRVTLRCSPRSGDLSVYWYQQSLDQGLQFLIQYYNGEERAKGNILERFSAQQFPDLHSELNLSSLELGDSALYFCASSIGGAGETQYFGPGTRLLVL.

The chain joins TRBV20-1 to TRBJ1-3; D is unclear. The germline V gene encodes CDR1 DFQATT and CDR2 SNEGSKA (reference sequence). The CDR3 sequence is 13 residues long. Deletions cut 4 bases from V and 5 bases from J, with 12 bases between. CDR3 in DNA: TGCAGTGCTACCGCCATAACGAGAAACACCATATATTTT. Its translation: CSATAITRNTIYF.

This clonotype appeared a few times. The chain has TRBV6-2 or TRBV6-3 and TRBJ2-1; 7 bases fit TRBD2. This CDR3 spans 16 amino acids. Germline V gene sequence: CDR1 MNHEY, CDR2 SVGEGT. With 4 bases clipped from V and 3 bases from J, the junction kept 9 bases outside the gene matches. DNA of the CDR3: TGTGCCAGCAGTTCCCTTCTTCGGGGGGTCTACAATGAGCAGTTCTTC. The encoded protein is CASSSLLRGVYNEQFF.

This clonotype was seen a few times. The chain is built from TRBV20-1 and TRBJ2-3; no reliable D call. CDR1 is DFQATT and CDR2 is SNEGSKA in the germline V gene (reference sequence). This CDR3 is built from 12 residues. The DNA of the CDR3 is TGCAGCCCCGGTGTGCGGACAGATACGCAGTATTTT. Translation: CSPGVRTDTQYF.

This clonotype was observed a handful of times. The chain employs TRBV27 and TRBJ2-3; D is perhaps TRBD2 (7 bases). V lost 3 bases and J 1 base, leaving 17 bases between the germline ends. The CDR3 length is 17 residues. Per germline, CDR1 MNHEY and CDR2 SMNVEV (reference sequence). The CDR3 reads CASSLGGGDLGTDTQYF. In DNA form, the CDR3 reads TGTGCCAGCAGTTTGGGAGGGGGTGACCTCGGCACAGATACGCAGTATTTT.

This clonotype was detected a few times. The chain carries TRBV7-2 and TRBJ2-2; possibly TRBD1 or TRBD2 for D (5 bases each). Germline loops: CDR1 SGHTA, CDR2 FQGNSA. Trimming removed 6 bases at V and 6 bases at J, with 14 bases between. The CDR3 has 14 amino acids. Written as DNA, the CDR3 is TGTGCCAGCAGAGGGACCACAAACGCCGGGGAGCTGTTTTTT. This encodes CASRGTTNAGELFF.

Only a few counts were recorded for this clonotype. V gene TRBV6-2 or TRBV6-3 combines with J gene TRBJ1-5; D unresolved. Trimming stripped 0 bases from V and 9 bases from J, with 3 bases between. Per germline, CDR1 MNHEY and CDR2 SVGEGT. The CDR3 covers 11 residues. CDR3 sequence (DNA): TGTGCCAGCAGTTACTCAGGGCCCCAGCATTTT. As protein: CASSYSGPQHF.

This clonotype was recorded a few times. The chain uses TRBV5-8 and TRBJ2-7; maybe TRBD1 (6 bases). V lost 4 bases, J lost 1 base, and 15 bases lay in between. The germline V gene has CDR1 SGHTS and CDR2 YDEGEE. This CDR3 has 15 amino acids. The CDR3 DNA sequence: TGTGCCAGCAGCCCTTTCGACAGGTTGTCCTACGAGCAGTACTTC. It is translated as CASSPFDRLSYEQYF.